The clone carrying this T cell receptor beta chain appeared once. Authors' data handling: Amplified reference gene primers provided the basis for estimating nucleated cell counts. TCRdb's copy holds only in-frame clones and misses some; the assay was immunoSEQ multiplex PCR. The V and J calls and clone size were taken over from that table, and D and trimming were inferred from the DNA. This sample carries a few hundred thousand clones, about 91% of them seen once, and the ten largest clones take roughly 4.5%. This specimen comes from a study of blood T cell repertoires in COVID-19. Study-level background: Samples taken during acute and convalescent COVID-19 were collected in the United States, Italy and Spain.

This CDR3 contains 14 residues. Germline CDR1 and CDR2: LGHNA and YSLEER. Trimming took 5 bases from V and 0 from J, leaving 5 bases between them. This clonotype originated in a woman aged 40-49 years who had recovered from COVID-19. Material: peripheral blood. The V gene is TRBV4-3, the J gene TRBJ2-6; D is uncertain. CDR3 DNA: TGCGCCAGCAGCAAGAGCTCTGGGGCCAACGTCCTGACTTTC. Translating it yields CASSKSSGANVLTF.